What follows are 12 T cell receptor beta chains derived from one specimen sequenced in a study of CD8 T cells in Susac syndrome. With random hexamers, reverse transcription was performed on roughly 0.45 to 1 ug of RNA. TCRdb re-derived calls from the immunoSEQ multiplex PCR reads in MiXCR, one entry per CDR3 protein. The data hold about 290,000 distinct CDR3 sequences, with about 91% observed a single time. The sample taken for sequencing was CD8+ T cells from PBMCs. The receptors were gathered from a human donor with multiple sclerosis.

The table lists this clonotype with a count of one. The chain joins TRBV19 to TRBJ2-1, with 10 bases fitting TRBD2. Per the germline V gene, CDR1 is LNHDA and CDR2 is SQIVND (reference sequence). The CDR3 sequence is 15 residues long. V shed 9 bases and J 4 bases; nucleotides not matched to a gene: 9. CDR3 coding DNA: TGTGCCAGCCAGGCTAGCGGGGGTCTATACAATGAGCAGTTCTTC. It specifies CASQASGGLYNEQFF.

This clonotype showed up just once. The chain is built from TRBV7-9 and TRBJ1-1; TRBD1 aligns across 7 bases. CDR1 is SEHNR and CDR2 is FQNEAQ in the germline V gene (reference sequence). V lost 0 bases, J lost 3 bases, and 16 bases stayed unmatched. This CDR3 is 19 amino acids long. The CDR3 DNA reads TGTGCCAGCAGCTTAGCCCGTGGGACAGTGAGGTTCAGTTACACTGAAGCTTTCTTT. Translating it yields CASSLARGTVRFSYTEAFF.

This chain links TRBV6-5 with TRBJ1-1, with D maybe TRBD1 (6 bases). CDR1 and CDR2 from the germline V gene are MNHEY and SVGAGI. With 5 bases removed from V and 0 bases from J, the gap between germline ends came to 13 bases. The CDR3 has 15 residues. The chain's CDR3 is CASSLTTGLNTEAFF. CDR3 DNA sequence: TGTGCCAGCAGTCTTACGACAGGTCTGAACACTGAAGCTTTCTTT.

The rearrangement uses TRBV27 and TRBJ2-3; D is perhaps TRBD2 (5 bases). The CDR3 runs to 16 residues. Germline values: CDR1 MNHEY, CDR2 SMNVEV (reference sequence). Trimming pared 4 bases from V and 0 bases from J, leaving 14 bases between. In DNA form, the CDR3 reads TGTGCCAGCAGTTCGATAGCGTTTGCTAGCACAGATACGCAGTATTTT. Amino acid sequence: CASSSIAFASTDTQYF.

The chain couples TRBV6-2 or TRBV6-3 to TRBJ2-2, with 12 bases matching TRBD2. Germline V CDR1 and CDR2: MNHEY, SVGEGT. V shed 5 bases and J 3 bases; nucleotides not matched to a gene: 7. CDR3 size: 17 residues. The CDR3 sequence is CASSPRLAGEYTGELFF. CDR3 nucleotide sequence: TGTGCCAGCAGTCCTCGACTAGCGGGAGAGTACACCGGGGAGCTGTTTTTT.

Of note for this clonotype: At one boundary the junction diverges from the germline segment, which might be a read error. The chain uses TRBV13 and TRBJ1-5; D gene uncertain. CDR3 length: 14 amino acids. Germline V CDR1 and CDR2: PRHDT, FYEKMQ (reference sequence). The CDR3 nucleotides are TGTGCCAGCAGTTTAGGCGGACTGAATCAGCCCCAGCATTTT. This gives the protein CASSLGGLNQPQHF.

CDR3 in amino acids: CASSYDADRVWNEQFF. DNA of the CDR3: TGTGCCAGCAGTTACGATGCCGACAGGGTTTGGAATGAGCAGTTCTTC. The V call is TRBV6-2 or TRBV6-3, the J call TRBJ2-1, with TRBD1 matching over 7 bases. This CDR3 has 16 amino acids. Germline CDR1 reads MNHEY; CDR2 reads SVGEGT. V lost 2 bases and J lost 7; bases outside the gene matches: 11.

The CDR3 DNA reads TGCGCCAGCAGCCAAGAGGGGGGATCGGAGACCCAGTACTTC. It specifies CASSQEGGSETQYF. V gene TRBV4-3 combines with J gene TRBJ2-5, with D possibly being TRBD2 (6 bases). This CDR3 contains 14 residues. The germline CDR1 and CDR2 sequences are LGHNA and YSLEER. V was pared by 0 bases and J by 5 bases, with 10 bases between.

The chain uses TRBV12-3 or TRBV12-4 and TRBJ1-2; D is possibly TRBD1 (6 bases). There are 14 residues in the CDR3. V was clipped by 6 bases and J by 2 bases, with 13 bases between them. CDR3 coding DNA: TGTGCCAGCAGCGCAGGGGACGGAAACTATGGCTACACCTTC. It specifies CASSAGDGNYGYTF.

The rearrangement links TRBV28 to TRBJ1-3; TRBD1 is a possible D gene (5 bases). The ends were cut back, 3 bases at V and 0 bases at J, with 12 bases in the middle. CDR1 is MDHEN and CDR2 is SYDVKM in the germline V gene. The CDR3 loop spans 16 amino acids. CDR3 nucleotide sequence: TGTGCCAGCAGTTTGGCCGGGGCCCCCTCTGGAAACACCATATATTTT. It is translated as CASSLAGAPSGNTIYF.

The V gene is TRBV6-1, the J gene TRBJ1-5; D not resolved. The CDR3 has 14 amino acids. Trimming shortened V by 0 bases and J by 5 bases, and 8 bases separated the two germline ends. Per germline, CDR1 MNHNS and CDR2 SASEGT. This CDR3 reads CASSEASFDQPQHF. The CDR3 DNA sequence: TGTGCCAGCAGTGAAGCCTCTTTCGATCAGCCCCAGCATTTT.

The genes are TRBV4-1 and TRBJ1-4; no firm D call. The CDR3 runs 14 residues. The germline gives CDR1 MGHRA, CDR2 YSYEKL. The V gene lost 4 bases and the J gene lost 8 bases, with 14 bases spanning the gap. CDR3 coding DNA: TGCGCCAGCAGCCCCCCATTAACAAGGGAAAAACTGTTTTTT. The encoded protein is CASSPPLTREKLFF.